Listed below are T cell receptor beta chains from one sample, sequenced in a study of cytomegalovirus exposure and HLA in healthy donors. Assay used: immunoSEQ multiplex PCR; TCRdb lists only in-frame clones, some missing. The sample carries around 130,000 clones, over 80% recorded once. Specimen: PBMCs. These receptors were taken from a boy between 10 and 17 years old in good health and CMV-seronegative. The CDR3 runs from the conserved cysteine through the conserved F or W. The D gene is left open where the match is weak. Only some rows state a clone size, as once, few, many or a class for expanded clones.

d_gene: NA; v_gene: TRBV19; j_gene: TRBJ2-7; abundance: NA; CDR3aa: CASKTGDDHEQYF; CDR3nt: TGTGCCAGTAAAACGGGTGACGACCACGAGCAGTACTTC
d_gene: TRBD2; v_gene: TRBV4-1; j_gene: TRBJ2-5; abundance: NA; CDR3aa: CASSQDRGDQETQYF; CDR3nt: TGCGCCAGCAGCCAAGATCGGGGGGACCAAGAGACCCAGTACTTC
d_gene: NA; v_gene: TRBV30; j_gene: TRBJ2-5; abundance: once; CDR3aa: CAWSPPTSPETQYF; CDR3nt: TGTGCCTGGAGTCCCCCCACTAGCCCGGAGACCCAGTACTTC
d_gene: TRBD2; v_gene: TRBV29-1; j_gene: TRBJ2-1; abundance: NA; CDR3aa: CSVETSGETNEQFF; CDR3nt: TGCAGCGTCGAGACTAGCGGGGAGACCAATGAGCAGTTCTTC
d_gene: NA; v_gene: TRBV11-2; j_gene: TRBJ2-1; abundance: NA; CDR3aa: CAFLNEQFF; CDR3nt: TGTGCCTTTTTAAATGAGCAGTTCTTC
d_gene: TRBD2; v_gene: TRBV11-2; j_gene: TRBJ2-7; abundance: NA; CDR3aa: CASSPIIGLVHEQYF; CDR3nt: TGTGCCAGCAGCCCTATAATTGGACTAGTCCACGAGCAGTACTTC
d_gene: NA; v_gene: TRBV19; j_gene: TRBJ1-5; abundance: NA; CDR3aa: CASSIPYSNQPQHF; CDR3nt: TGTGCCAGTAGTATCCCTTATAGCAATCAGCCCCAGCATTTT
d_gene: NA; v_gene: TRBV5-1; j_gene: TRBJ2-5; abundance: NA; CDR3aa: CASSLGVISGQETQYF; CDR3nt: TGCGCCAGCAGCTTGGGCGTCATTAGCGGACAAGAGACCCAGTACTTC
d_gene: NA; v_gene: TRBV19; j_gene: TRBJ1-2; abundance: NA; CDR3aa: CASSMLYNYGYTF; CDR3nt: TGTGCCAGTAGCATGCTATATAACTATGGCTACACCTTC
d_gene: NA; v_gene: TRBV30; j_gene: TRBJ1-3; abundance: NA; CDR3aa: CAWSVGATLMDTIYF; CDR3nt: TGTGCCTGGAGTGTAGGGGCCACTTTGATGGACACCATATATTTT
d_gene: NA; v_gene: TRBV4-3; j_gene: TRBJ1-4; abundance: few; CDR3aa: CASSQAEKLFF; CDR3nt: TGCGCCAGCAGCCAGGCCGAAAAACTGTTTTTT
d_gene: NA; v_gene: TRBV5-1; j_gene: TRBJ2-7; abundance: once; CDR3aa: CASSLQTAYEQYF; CDR3nt: TGCGCCAGCAGCCTGCAGACAGCCTACGAGCAGTACTTC
d_gene: TRBD2; v_gene: TRBV13; j_gene: TRBJ2-7; abundance: NA; CDR3aa: CASSLTGGAGYEQYF; CDR3nt: TGTGCCAGCAGCTTAACGGGGGGAGCAGGCTACGAGCAGTACTTC
d_gene: TRBD1; v_gene: TRBV4-3; j_gene: TRBJ2-3; abundance: NA; CDR3aa: CASSQDRQGYDTQYF; CDR3nt: TGCGCCAGCAGCCAAGACCGACAGGGGTATGATACGCAGTATTTT
d_gene: NA; v_gene: TRBV30; j_gene: TRBJ2-5; abundance: few; CDR3aa: CAWSGLRGETQYF; CDR3nt: TGTGCCTGGAGTGGTCTGAGAGGAGAGACCCAGTACTTC
d_gene: TRBD1; v_gene: TRBV5-1; j_gene: TRBJ2-1; abundance: NA; CDR3aa: CASSLGTGAYNEQFF; CDR3nt: TGCGCCAGCAGCTTAGGGACAGGTGCCTACAATGAGCAGTTCTTC
d_gene: TRBD1; v_gene: TRBV4-2; j_gene: TRBJ2-7; abundance: NA; CDR3aa: CASSQVGGTGREEQYF; CDR3nt: TGTGCCAGCAGCCAAGTCGGCGGGACAGGTCGAGAGGAGCAGTACTTC
d_gene: NA; v_gene: TRBV7-8; j_gene: TRBJ2-5; abundance: NA; CDR3aa: CASSLVGLSETQYF; CDR3nt: TGTGCCAGCAGCTTAGTGGGACTGTCAGAGACCCAGTACTTC
d_gene: TRBD2; v_gene: TRBV10-3; j_gene: TRBJ2-2; abundance: NA; CDR3aa: CAMRTSGRVTGELFF; CDR3nt: TGTGCCATGAGGACTAGCGGGAGGGTCACCGGGGAGCTGTTTTTT
d_gene: NA; v_gene: TRBV27; j_gene: TRBJ2-7; abundance: NA; CDR3aa: CASSPLTRSKNFYEQYF; CDR3nt: TGTGCCAGCAGTCCCTTGACGCGTAGCAAAAATTTCTACGAGCAGTACTTC
d_gene: TRBD1; v_gene: TRBV7-6; j_gene: TRBJ2-5; abundance: NA; CDR3aa: CASRGGNNQETQYF; CDR3nt: TGTGCCAGCCGAGGGGGCAATAACCAAGAGACCCAGTACTTC
d_gene: NA; v_gene: TRBV4-3; j_gene: TRBJ2-5; abundance: NA; CDR3aa: CASSQEWRSEETQYF; CDR3nt: TGCGCCAGCAGCCAAGAGTGGAGGTCGGAAGAGACCCAGTACTTC
d_gene: NA; v_gene: TRBV12-5; j_gene: TRBJ1-5; abundance: NA; CDR3aa: CASGPAGTPYSNQPQHF; CDR3nt: TGTGCTAGTGGTCCCGCCGGGACACCCTATAGCAATCAGCCCCAGCATTTT
d_gene: NA; v_gene: TRBV20-1; j_gene: TRBJ2-7; abundance: NA; CDR3aa: CSASLEHEQYF; CDR3nt: TGCAGTGCTAGTCTCGAGCACGAGCAGTACTTC
d_gene: NA; v_gene: TRBV9; j_gene: TRBJ2-5; abundance: NA; CDR3aa: CASSVGQGQETQYF; CDR3nt: TGTGCCAGCAGCGTAGGGCAGGGTCAAGAGACCCAGTACTTC
d_gene: TRBD1; v_gene: TRBV19; j_gene: TRBJ1-2; abundance: few; CDR3aa: CASKIGQGYGYTF; CDR3nt: TGTGCCAGCAAGATAGGACAGGGTTATGGCTACACCTTC
d_gene: NA; v_gene: TRBV11-2; j_gene: TRBJ2-5; abundance: NA; CDR3aa: CASSLQETQYF; CDR3nt: TGTGCCAGCAGCCTCCAAGAGACCCAGTACTTC
d_gene: NA; v_gene: TRBV7-8; j_gene: TRBJ2-7; abundance: NA; CDR3aa: CASSSPPRPVYEQYF; CDR3nt: TGTGCCAGCAGCTCCCCCCCCAGGCCGGTCTACGAGCAGTACTTC
d_gene: NA; v_gene: TRBV5-6; j_gene: TRBJ2-7; abundance: NA; CDR3aa: CASSLARRGSYEQYF; CDR3nt: TGTGCCAGCAGCTTGGCGCGCAGGGGTTCCTACGAGCAGTACTTC
d_gene: NA; v_gene: TRBV5-6; j_gene: TRBJ2-1; abundance: NA; CDR3aa: CASSPAGGTLYNEQFF; CDR3nt: TGTGCCAGCAGCCCAGCAGGGGGGACCCTCTACAATGAGCAGTTCTTC
d_gene: NA; v_gene: TRBV10-3; j_gene: TRBJ2-1; abundance: NA; CDR3aa: CAISESGGGYNEQFF; CDR3nt: TGTGCCATCAGTGAGTCGGGAGGGGGGTACAATGAGCAGTTCTTC
d_gene: NA; v_gene: TRBV19; j_gene: TRBJ1-5; abundance: NA; CDR3aa: CASSIVEFAMHF; CDR3nt: TGTGCCAGTAGTATAGTCGAGTTTGCGATGCATTTT
d_gene: TRBD1; v_gene: TRBV5-1; j_gene: TRBJ2-7; abundance: NA; CDR3aa: CASRGDSSYEQYF; CDR3nt: TGCGCCAGCAGGGGGGACAGTTCCTACGAGCAGTACTTC
d_gene: NA; v_gene: TRBV30; j_gene: TRBJ2-5; abundance: NA; CDR3aa: CAWSVGEKETQYF; CDR3nt: TGTGCCTGGAGTGTAGGGGAAAAAGAGACCCAGTACTTC
d_gene: NA; v_gene: TRBV7-9; j_gene: TRBJ2-5; abundance: NA; CDR3aa: CASSLWSQETQYF; CDR3nt: TGTGCCAGCAGCTTATGGAGTCAAGAGACCCAGTACTTC
d_gene: TRBD2; v_gene: TRBV6-5; j_gene: TRBJ2-1; abundance: NA; CDR3aa: CASRGGLVIYNEQFF; CDR3nt: TGTGCCAGCAGGGGGGGACTAGTAATTTACAATGAGCAGTTCTTC
d_gene: TRBD2; v_gene: TRBV27; j_gene: TRBJ2-1; abundance: NA; CDR3aa: CASSLLAGGMNEQFF; CDR3nt: TGTGCCAGCAGTTTACTTGCGGGAGGGATGAATGAGCAGTTCTTC
d_gene: NA; v_gene: TRBV4-2; j_gene: TRBJ2-7; abundance: NA; CDR3aa: CASSQVGEAGLGEQYF; CDR3nt: TGTGCCAGCAGCCAAGTGGGGGAGGCCGGGTTGGGCGAGCAGTACTTC
d_gene: NA; v_gene: TRBV4-3; j_gene: TRBJ2-6; abundance: NA; CDR3aa: CASSHGRTSGANVLTF; CDR3nt: TGCGCCAGCAGCCACGGACGGACTTCTGGGGCCAACGTCCTGACTTTC
d_gene: NA; v_gene: TRBV6-5; j_gene: TRBJ2-1; abundance: NA; CDR3aa: CASSNLGYNEQFF; CDR3nt: TGTGCCAGCAGTAATCTAGGCTACAATGAGCAGTTCTTC
d_gene: NA; v_gene: TRBV6-1; j_gene: TRBJ2-5; abundance: NA; CDR3aa: CASSESAGPQETQYF; CDR3nt: TGTGCCAGCAGTGAATCCGCGGGGCCTCAAGAGACCCAGTACTTC
d_gene: TRBD1; v_gene: TRBV5-4; j_gene: TRBJ2-3; abundance: NA; CDR3aa: CAMKPGTGGDTDTQYF; CDR3nt: TGTGCCATGAAACCCGGGACAGGGGGCGACACAGATACGCAGTATTTT
d_gene: TRBD1; v_gene: TRBV5-1; j_gene: TRBJ2-7; abundance: NA; CDR3aa: CASSGTGGKYEQYF; CDR3nt: TGCGCCAGCAGTGGGACAGGGGGGAAATACGAGCAGTACTTC
d_gene: TRBD2; v_gene: TRBV15; j_gene: TRBJ2-7; abundance: NA; CDR3aa: CATSRDQTSGGEQYF; CDR3nt: TGTGCCACCAGCAGAGACCAGACTAGCGGCGGCGAGCAGTACTTC
d_gene: TRBD2; v_gene: TRBV5-1; j_gene: TRBJ2-3; abundance: NA; CDR3aa: CASSQGGSSADTQYF; CDR3nt: TGCGCCAGCAGCCAGGGAGGGAGTAGCGCAGATACGCAGTATTTT
d_gene: TRBD1; v_gene: TRBV9; j_gene: TRBJ2-3; abundance: once; CDR3aa: CASSTPDRANSPDTQYF; CDR3nt: TGTGCCAGCAGCACCCCTGACAGGGCAAACAGCCCAGATACGCAGTATTTT